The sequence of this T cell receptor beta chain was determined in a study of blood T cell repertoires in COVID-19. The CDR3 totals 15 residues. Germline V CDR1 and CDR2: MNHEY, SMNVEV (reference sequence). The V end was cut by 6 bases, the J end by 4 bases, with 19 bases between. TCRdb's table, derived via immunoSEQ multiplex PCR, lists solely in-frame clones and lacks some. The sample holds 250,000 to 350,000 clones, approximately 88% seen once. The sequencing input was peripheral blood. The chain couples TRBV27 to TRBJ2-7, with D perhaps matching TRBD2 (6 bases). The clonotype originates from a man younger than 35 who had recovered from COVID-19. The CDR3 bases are TGTGCCAGCAGCCCTTTCAGCGGGTCGTCATACGAGCAGTACTTC. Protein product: CASSPFSGSSYEQYF.